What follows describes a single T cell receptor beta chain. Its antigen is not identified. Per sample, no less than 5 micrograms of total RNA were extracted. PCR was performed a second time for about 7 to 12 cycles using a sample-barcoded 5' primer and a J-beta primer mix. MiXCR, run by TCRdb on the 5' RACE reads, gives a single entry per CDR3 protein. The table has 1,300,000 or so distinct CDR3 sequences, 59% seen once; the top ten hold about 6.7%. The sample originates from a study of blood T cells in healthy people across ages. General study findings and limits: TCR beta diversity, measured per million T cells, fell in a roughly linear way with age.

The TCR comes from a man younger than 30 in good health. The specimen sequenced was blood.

In DNA, the CDR3 is TGTGCCAGCACTCAGGGGGAGAGTGGCTACACCTTC. Protein: CASTQGESGYTF. This chain joins TRBV12-3 or TRBV12-4 and TRBJ1-2; 7 bases fit TRBD1. The CDR3 spans 12 residues. J was trimmed by 7 bases and V by 7 bases; bases with no gene match: 6.